Below, 10 T cell receptor beta chains from the same sample are listed, as sequenced in a study of radiation and T cells in renal cell carcinoma. Produced via immunoSEQ multiplex PCR; TCRdb's table is partial and in-frame only. The sample records 45,000 to 65,000 clones, 65% to 85% being singletons. As for time point: baseline pretreatment blood. Treatment: 15 Gy SBRT to primary tumor, nephrectomy 4 weeks later. The sample consisted of blood, taken from a patient whose treatment included radiotherapy and nephrectomy. Receptors originate from a man in his sixties with renal cell carcinoma.

The chain is built from TRBV20-1 and TRBJ1-2; D not resolved. V dropped 8 bases and J dropped 4 bases, with 11 bases sitting between them. Per the germline V gene, CDR1 is DFQATT and CDR2 is SNEGSKA (reference sequence). The CDR3 contains 11 residues. As DNA, the CDR3 is TGCAGTCTCAGGAGCTCCTATGGCTACACCTTC. It translates to CSLRSSYGYTF.

The chain joins TRBV27 to TRBJ2-1; TRBD2 agrees at 8 bases. This CDR3 region has 15 residues. Trimming at V came to 3 bases and at J to 7 bases, leaving 8 bases not matched to a gene. Germline-derived CDR1 and CDR2 are MNHEY and SMNVEV (reference sequence). In DNA, the CDR3 is TGTGCCAGCAGTTTTTCTGAACTAGCGGATAATGAGCAGTTCTTC. Protein: CASSFSELADNEQFF.

The chain carries TRBV28 and TRBJ1-3; 8 bases are shared with TRBD1. Trimming took 5 bases from V and 3 from J; bases not matched to a gene: 9. The V gene's germline CDR1 is MDHEN and CDR2 SYDVKM. The CDR3 length is 16 residues. For the CDR3, the DNA is TGTGCCAGCAGTCCTCTGGACAGGGTGTATGGAAACACCATATATTTT. Translation gives CASSPLDRVYGNTIYF.

This chain connects TRBV7-8 to TRBJ2-1; no definite D call. The CDR3 totals 11 residues. The germline CDR1 and CDR2 sequences are SGHVS and FQNEAQ. V was shortened by 5 bases and J by 7 bases, with 6 bases between the two germline ends. The CDR3 loop is CASSVDNEQFF. In nucleotides, the CDR3 is TGTGCCAGCAGCGTGGATAATGAGCAGTTCTTC.

The chain has TRBV7-9 and TRBJ1-2; 9 positions match TRBD1. The CDR3 contains 14 residues. From germline, CDR1 is SEHNR and CDR2 FQNEAQ (reference sequence). Trimming took 4 bases from V and 5 from J; bases not matched to a gene: 5. The CDR3 reads CASSSQGAPYGYTF. CDR3 in DNA: TGTGCCAGCAGCTCACAGGGGGCGCCTTATGGCTACACCTTC. Full variable domain (remainder filled in from reference TRBV7-9 and TRBJ1-2): DTGVSQNPRHKITKRGQNVTFRCDPISEHNRLYWYRQTLGQGPEFLTYFQNEAQLEKSRLLSDRFSAERPKGSFSTLEIQRTEQGDSAMYLCASSSQGAPYGYTFGSGTRLTVV.

J is TRBJ2-3 and V is TRBV4-2; the D gene is possibly TRBD2 (5 bases). This CDR3 spans 16 amino acids. Germline CDR1 reads LGHNA; CDR2 reads YNFKEQ. V lost 4 bases, J lost 0 bases, and 14 bases lay in between. CDR3 region: CASSPLASTSTDTQYF. The CDR3 DNA follows: TGTGCCAGCAGCCCCCTAGCTTCTACAAGCACAGATACGCAGTATTTT.

The chain recombines TRBV19 with TRBJ2-5, with 13 bases matching TRBD2. The V and J ends lost 5 bases and 3 bases, in that order; junction bases with no gene match: 6. CDR1 LNHDA and CDR2 SQIVND come from the germline V gene (reference sequence). This CDR3 contains 16 residues. The CDR3 is CASSSAGLAGEETQYF. The DNA for the CDR3 is TGTGCCAGTAGTTCGGCTGGACTAGCGGGGGAAGAGACCCAGTACTTC.

This rearrangement joins TRBV27 to TRBJ2-7; 8 bases map to TRBD1. Germline V lookup: CDR1 MNHEY, CDR2 SMNVEV (reference sequence). CDR3 length: 15 residues. The V and J ends lost 5 bases and 2 bases, in that order; junction bases with no gene match: 8. The DNA of the CDR3 is TGTGCCAGCAGTGACCCGCGACAGGGGACCTACGAGCAGTACTTC. Its protein product is CASSDPRQGTYEQYF.

The genes are TRBV6-1 and TRBJ1-1, with a tentative D call TRBD1 (5 bases). The germline V gene has CDR1 MNHNS and CDR2 SASEGT. V lost 8 bases and J 8 bases, leaving 15 bases between the germline ends. The CDR3 has 12 residues. The DNA of the CDR3 is TGTGCCAGCGGGGGTGTGATGTGGGAAGCTTTCTTT. Translation: CASGGVMWEAFF.

The chain recombines TRBV19 with TRBJ2-1, with a weak D call TRBD1 (5 bases). CDR3 length: 13 residues. Deletions cut 2 bases from V and 7 bases from J, with 9 bases between. Germline V CDR1 and CDR2: LNHDA, SQIVND (reference sequence). The CDR3 here is CASSISPGNEQFF. CDR3 nucleotides: TGTGCCAGTAGTATAAGCCCAGGGAATGAGCAGTTCTTC.